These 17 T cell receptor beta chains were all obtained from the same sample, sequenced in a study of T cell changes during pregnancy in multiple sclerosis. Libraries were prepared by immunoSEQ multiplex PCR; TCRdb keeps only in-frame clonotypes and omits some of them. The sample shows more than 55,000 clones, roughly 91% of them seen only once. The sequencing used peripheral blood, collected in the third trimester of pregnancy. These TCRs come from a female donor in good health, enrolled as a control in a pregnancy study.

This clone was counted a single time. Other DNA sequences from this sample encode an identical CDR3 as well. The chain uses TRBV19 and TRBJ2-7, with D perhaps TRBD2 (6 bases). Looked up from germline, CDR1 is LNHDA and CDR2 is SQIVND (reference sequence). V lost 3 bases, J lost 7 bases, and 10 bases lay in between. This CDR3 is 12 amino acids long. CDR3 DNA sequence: TGTGCCAGTAGTATCGGTGGGAGGGAGCAGTACTTC. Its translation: CASSIGGREQYF. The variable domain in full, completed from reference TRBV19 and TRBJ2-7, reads DGGITQSPKYLFRKEGQNVTLSCEQNLNHDAMYWYRQDPGQGLRLIYYSQIVNDFQKGDIAEGYSVSREKKESFPLTVTSAQKNPTAFYLCASSIGGREQYFGPGTRLTVT.

This chain's CDR3 is CASSSGQGAFQETQYF. The DNA of the CDR3 is TGTGCCAGCAGCTCAGGACAGGGGGCGTTCCAAGAGACCCAGTACTTC. J is TRBJ2-5 and V is TRBV5-4, with 11 bases that match TRBD1. This CDR3 has 16 amino acids. Germline V gene lookup returns CDR1 SGHNT and CDR2 YYREEE (reference sequence). After removal of 3 bases from V and 1 base from J, the junction contained 5 bases not matched to a gene.

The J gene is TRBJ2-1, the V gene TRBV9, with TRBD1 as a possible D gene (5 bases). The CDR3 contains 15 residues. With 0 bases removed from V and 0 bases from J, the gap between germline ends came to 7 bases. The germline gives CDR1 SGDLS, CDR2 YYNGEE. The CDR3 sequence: CASSVGQSSYNEQFF. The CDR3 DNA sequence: TGTGCCAGCAGCGTAGGACAGAGCTCCTACAATGAGCAGTTCTTC.

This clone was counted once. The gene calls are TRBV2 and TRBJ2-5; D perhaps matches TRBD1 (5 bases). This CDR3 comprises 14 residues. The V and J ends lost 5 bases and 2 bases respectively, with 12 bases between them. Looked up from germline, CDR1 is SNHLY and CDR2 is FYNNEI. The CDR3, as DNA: TGTGCCAGCAGTCTCAGGGCAGATCAAGAGACCCAGTACTTC. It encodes CASSLRADQETQYF.

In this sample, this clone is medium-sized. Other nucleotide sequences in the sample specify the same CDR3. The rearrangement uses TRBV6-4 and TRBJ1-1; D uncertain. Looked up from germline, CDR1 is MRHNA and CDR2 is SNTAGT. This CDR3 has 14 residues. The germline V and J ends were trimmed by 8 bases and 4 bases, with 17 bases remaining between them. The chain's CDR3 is CASDVRVPGTEAFF. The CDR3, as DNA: TGTGCCAGCGATGTGCGGGTCCCAGGCACTGAAGCTTTCTTT.

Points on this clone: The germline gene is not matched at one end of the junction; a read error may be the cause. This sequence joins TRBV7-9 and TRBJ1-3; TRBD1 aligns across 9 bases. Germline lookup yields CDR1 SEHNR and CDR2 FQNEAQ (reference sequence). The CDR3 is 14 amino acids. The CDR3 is CASSFTGQGITIYF. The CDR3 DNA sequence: TGTGCCAGCAGCTTCACGGGACAGGGAATCACCATATATTTT.

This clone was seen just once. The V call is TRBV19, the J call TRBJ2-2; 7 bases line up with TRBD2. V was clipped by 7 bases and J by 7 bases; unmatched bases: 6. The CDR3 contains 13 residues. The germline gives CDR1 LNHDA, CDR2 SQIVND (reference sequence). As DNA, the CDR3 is TGTGCCAGTAACAGCGGGGATATCGGGGAGCTGTTTTTT. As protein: CASNSGDIGELFF. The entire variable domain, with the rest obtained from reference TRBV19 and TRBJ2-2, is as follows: DGGITQSPKYLFRKEGQNVTLSCEQNLNHDAMYWYRQDPGQGLRLIYYSQIVNDFQKGDIAEGYSVSREKKESFPLTVTSAQKNPTAFYLCASNSGDIGELFFGEGSRLTVL.

CDR3: CATRKEQGYGYTF. CDR3 DNA sequence: TGTGCCACCCGTAAGGAACAGGGATATGGCTACACCTTC. The J gene is TRBJ1-2, the V gene TRBV6-1, with D possibly TRBD1 on 6 matching bases. Trimming removed 10 bases from V and 5 bases from J, with 17 bases in between. CDR1 and CDR2 (germline): MNHNS, SASEGT. CDR3 size: 13 residues.

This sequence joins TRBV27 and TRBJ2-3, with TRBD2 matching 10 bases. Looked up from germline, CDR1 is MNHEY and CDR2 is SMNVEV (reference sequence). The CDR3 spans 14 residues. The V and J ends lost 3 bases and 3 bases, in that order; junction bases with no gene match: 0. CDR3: CASSLGLATDTQYF. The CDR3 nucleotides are TGTGCCAGCAGTTTGGGACTAGCGACAGATACGCAGTATTTT.

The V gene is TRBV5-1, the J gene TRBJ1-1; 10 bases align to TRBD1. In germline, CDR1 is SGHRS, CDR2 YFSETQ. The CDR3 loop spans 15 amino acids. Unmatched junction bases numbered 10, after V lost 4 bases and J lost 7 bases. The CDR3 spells CASSGSGQGGVEAFF. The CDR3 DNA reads TGCGCCAGCAGCGGCTCAGGACAGGGGGGAGTTGAAGCTTTCTTT.

DNA for the CDR3: TGTGCCAGCTCACCAGGGGGCGGGTATGATATGAACACTGAAGCTTTCTTT. Residues: CASSPGGGYDMNTEAFF. The rearrangement joins TRBV18 to TRBJ1-1, with D tentatively TRBD1 (6 bases). Germline CDR1 KGHSH, CDR2 LQKENI. The length of the CDR3 is 17 residues. V gave up 2 bases and J gave up 0 bases, with 16 bases separating them.

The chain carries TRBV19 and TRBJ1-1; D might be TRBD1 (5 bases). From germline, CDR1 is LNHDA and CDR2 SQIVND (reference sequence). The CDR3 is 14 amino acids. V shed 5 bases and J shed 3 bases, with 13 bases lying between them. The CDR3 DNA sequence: TGTGCCAGTAGTTCTGGGGCGGTGTACACTGAAGCTTTCTTT. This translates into CASSSGAVYTEAFF.

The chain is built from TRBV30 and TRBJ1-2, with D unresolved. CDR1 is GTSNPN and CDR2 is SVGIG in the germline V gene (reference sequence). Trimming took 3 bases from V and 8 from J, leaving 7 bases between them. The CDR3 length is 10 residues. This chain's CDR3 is CAWRSLGYTF. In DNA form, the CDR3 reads TGTGCCTGGAGATCCTTGGGCTACACCTTC.

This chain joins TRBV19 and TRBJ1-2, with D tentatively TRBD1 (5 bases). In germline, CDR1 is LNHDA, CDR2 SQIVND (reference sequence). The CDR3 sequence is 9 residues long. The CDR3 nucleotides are TGTGCATGGGGCGGTGGCTACACCTTC. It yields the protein CAWGGGYTF. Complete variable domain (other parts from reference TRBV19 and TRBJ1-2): DGGITQSPKYLFRKEGQNVTLSCEQNLNHDAMYWYRQDPGQGLRLIYYSQIVNDFQKGDIAEGYSVSREKKESFPLTVTSAQKNPTAFYLCAWGGGYTFGSGTRLTVV.

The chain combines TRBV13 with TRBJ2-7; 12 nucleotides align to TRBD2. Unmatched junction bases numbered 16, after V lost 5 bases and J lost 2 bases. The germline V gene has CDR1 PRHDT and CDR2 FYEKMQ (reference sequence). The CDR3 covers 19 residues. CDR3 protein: CASSMTGELAGGAPYEQYF. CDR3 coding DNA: TGTGCCAGCAGCATGACAGGCGAACTAGCGGGAGGCGCACCCTACGAGCAGTACTTC.

The CDR3: CASSLSENPGANVLTF. CDR3 nucleotides: TGTGCCAGCAGCTTATCCGAGAACCCTGGGGCCAACGTCCTGACTTTC. The chain couples TRBV11-1 to TRBJ2-6; the D is unclear. CDR1 is SGHAT and CDR2 is FQDESV in the germline V gene (reference sequence). This CDR3 has 16 residues. Trimming shortened V by 2 bases and J by 2 bases, and 10 bases separated the two germline ends.

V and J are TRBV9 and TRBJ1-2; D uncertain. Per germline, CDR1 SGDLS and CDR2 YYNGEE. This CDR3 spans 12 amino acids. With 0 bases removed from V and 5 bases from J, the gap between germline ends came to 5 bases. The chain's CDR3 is CASSVGGYGYTF. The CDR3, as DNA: TGTGCCAGCAGCGTAGGAGGTTATGGCTACACCTTC.